These 5 T cell receptor beta chains share one sample of origin, sequenced in a study of blood T cell repertoires in COVID-19. This table comes from immunoSEQ multiplex PCR, and its TCRdb copy is limited to in-frame clones, with some not included. The sample shows 130,000 to 150,000 clones, roughly four fifths of them seen only once. Source material: PBMCs or T cells enriched from blood (not recorded which). The source of these receptors is a man aged 50 to 59 who had recovered from COVID-19.

The chain links TRBV15 to TRBJ2-1; TRBD2 matches 10 bases. The J segment lost 4 bases and the V segment lost 5 bases, leaving 8 bases of the junction unmatched. The CDR3 consists of 16 residues. Germline V CDR1 and CDR2: LNHNV, YYDKDF (reference sequence). The CDR3: CATSGASGGKYNEQFF. The CDR3 DNA follows: TGTGCCACCAGCGGAGCTAGCGGGGGTAAATACAATGAGCAGTTCTTC.

This chain links TRBV4-3 with TRBJ2-2, with 9 nucleotides matching TRBD1. J gave up 5 bases and V 4 bases, and 5 bases lay outside the gene matches. Germline V gene lookup returns CDR1 LGHNA and CDR2 YSLEER. The CDR3 consists of 15 residues. CDR3 sequence reads: CASSPGDRETGELFF. In DNA, the CDR3 is TGCGCCAGCAGCCCGGGGGACAGGGAGACCGGGGAGCTGTTTTTT.

The chain uses TRBV10-1 and TRBJ1-1; tentatively, D is TRBD1 (5 bases). Trimming pared 3 bases from V and 5 bases from J, leaving 13 bases between. This CDR3 comprises 14 residues. Germline CDR1 and CDR2: WNHNN and SYGVQD (reference sequence). CDR3 coding DNA: TGCGCCAGCAGTGAAGGCAGGGTAGGGACTGAAGCTTTCTTT. This gives the protein CASSEGRVGTEAFF.

The J gene is TRBJ1-1, the V gene TRBV18, with TRBD1 as a possible D gene (5 bases). The CDR3 runs 12 residues. Trimming stripped 2 bases from V and 4 bases from J, with 5 bases between. Germline lookup yields CDR1 KGHSH and CDR2 LQKENI. As DNA, the CDR3 is TGTGCCAGCTCACCAGACAGCACTGAAGCTTTCTTT. Amino acid sequence: CASSPDSTEAFF.

The sample holds a few counts of this clone. V is TRBV5-1 and J is TRBJ1-1; possibly TRBD1 for D (5 bases). Per germline, CDR1 SGHRS and CDR2 YFSETQ. The ends were cut back, 5 bases at V and 4 bases at J, with 6 bases in the middle. CDR3 length: 11 amino acids. The CDR3 loop is CASRDITEAFF. CDR3 DNA: TGCGCCAGCAGGGACATCACTGAAGCTTTCTTT. The full variable domain, in which reference TRBV5-1 and TRBJ1-1 provide the parts outside the CDR3, is KAGVTQTPRYLIKTRGQQVTLSCSPISGHRSVSWYQQTPGQGLQFLFEYFSETQRNKGNFPGRFSGRQFSNSRSEMNVSTLELGDSALYLCASRDITEAFFGQGTRLTVV.